The 9 T cell receptor beta chains reported below all come from one sample, sequenced in a study of tumor and adjacent non-tumor tissue in lung cancer. A modified ARM-PCR protocol with three rounds of nested PCR amplified TCRbeta. Each CDR3 protein is one row after TCRdb ran MiXCR on the multiplex PCR reads. This sample yields about 200,000 distinct CDR3 sequences, of which 70% to 75% are seen a single time; roughly 24% belongs to the top ten. This sample's RNA came from whole unsorted tissue. The sample comprised lung tumor tissue. These receptors came from a man aged 55 to 70 with non-small cell lung cancer.

On this clonotype: One end of the junction is discordant with germline, which a read error may explain. The V gene is TRBV18, the J gene TRBJ1-1; unclear D gene. In germline, CDR1 is KGHSH, CDR2 LQKENI. The CDR3 runs to 14 residues. CDR3 sequence: CTSSPSDRNTEAFF. DNA of the CDR3: TGTACCAGCTCACCTTCGGACCGGAACACTGAAGCTTTCTTT. The whole variable domain, remainder taken from reference TRBV18 and TRBJ1-1, is NAGVMQNPRHLVRRRGQEARLRCSPMKGHSHVYWYRQLPEEGLKFMVYLQKENIIDESGMPKERFSAEFPKEGPSILRIQQVVRGDSAAYFCTSSPSDRNTEAFFGQGTRLTVV.

In its sample, this clonotype was seen a few times. The chain uses TRBV29-1 and TRBJ2-3, with D perhaps being TRBD1 or TRBD2 (6 bases each). This CDR3 has 17 amino acids. V lost 7 bases, J lost 3 bases, and 26 bases lay in between. Looked up from germline, CDR1 is SQVTM and CDR2 is ANQGSEA. The CDR3 nucleotides read TGCAGCGGGAGGGGGAATGTGGAGGGCGTGGGGACAGATACGCAGTATTTT. It is translated as CSGRGNVEGVGTDTQYF.

Remarks on this clonotype: It may be a read error: a sequence one base away is much more abundant. The CDR3 spells CASSLRSGANALTF. DNA of the CDR3: TGTGCCAGCAGCTTAAGGTCTGGGGCCAACGCCCTGACTTTC. This sequence joins TRBV11-2 and TRBJ2-6; possibly TRBD1 for D (5 bases). The CDR3 is 14 residues long. Per germline, CDR1 SGHAT and CDR2 FQNNGV.

This chain links TRBV12-3 or TRBV12-4 with TRBJ2-5, with D tentatively TRBD2 (5 bases). The germline V and J ends were trimmed by 0 bases and 13 bases, with 21 bases remaining between them. The CDR3 loop spans 15 amino acids. The CDR3 loop is CASSLAGKLLNELYF. CDR3 nucleotides: TGTGCCAGCAGTTTAGCCGGGAAACTCCTCAATGAGCTGTACTTC.

The chain is built from TRBV18 and TRBJ1-2; D perhaps matches TRBD1 (6 bases). Germline loops: CDR1 KGHSH, CDR2 LQKENI. Trimming removed 3 bases from V and 8 bases from J, with 13 bases in between. The CDR3 consists of 13 residues. The CDR3 region has the DNA TGTGCCAGCTCACCTACGGACAGTCGAGGCTACACCTTC. As protein: CASSPTDSRGYTF.

To note about this clonotype: The final CDR3 position lacks the conserved phenylalanine or tryptophan, pointing to a likely read error. The gene calls are TRBV11-2 and TRBJ1-1, with no clear D. Germline V CDR1 and CDR2: SGHAT, FQNNGV. The CDR3 runs 14 residues. The CDR3 sequence: CASNLVGRGTEAFV. DNA of the CDR3: TGTGCCAGCAACTTAGTCGGGAGAGGCACTGAAGCTTTCGTT.

Comment on this clonotype: This may be a read error, as it is one base from a much larger clone. V usage is TRBV20-1 and J usage is TRBJ2-1, with D unclear. This CDR3 region has 12 residues. Germline V gene lookup returns CDR1 DFQATT and CDR2 SNEGSKA (reference sequence). CDR3 sequence reads: CSGWFRGDEQLF. CDR3 in DNA: TGCAGTGGGTGGTTCAGAGGCGATGAGCAGCTCTTC.

This clonotype was seen only once. One junction end disagrees with the germline gene, perhaps due to a read error. The rearrangement links TRBV11-3 to TRBJ1-1, with a weak D call TRBD1 (5 bases). The CDR3 loop spans 13 amino acids. CDR1 and CDR2 (germline): SGHNT, YENEEA. In DNA form, the CDR3 reads TGTGCCAGTAGCTTCGGTGGGGCATTTGAAGCTCTCTTT. Residues: CASSFGGAFEALF.

With respect to this clonotype: A much larger clone lies one base from this, so it may be a read error. The chain joins TRBV6-1 to TRBJ1-1; D is uncertain. Trimming removed 4 bases from V and 1 base from J, with 7 bases in between. Germline V gene lookup returns CDR1 MNHNS and CDR2 SASEGT. The CDR3 contains 13 residues. CDR3 sequence reads: CASSVFGNTEAFF. CDR3 in DNA: TGTGCCAGCAGTGTATTCGGGAACACTGAAGCTTTCTTT.